These T cell receptor beta chains were read from a single sample in a study of cytomegalovirus exposure and HLA in healthy donors. Assay used: immunoSEQ multiplex PCR; TCRdb lists only in-frame clones, some missing. The sample includes 120,000 to 150,000 clones, around 80% of them seen just once. The sample comprised PBMCs. These receptors were collected from a woman in her thirties or forties in good health and CMV-seronegative. The CDR3 runs from the conserved cysteine through the conserved F or W. Fields, in order: V gene, CDR3 length, D gene, clone size, J gene, CDR3 protein, CDR3 DNA. A D gene is named only where the DNA matches it firmly. Clone size, where shown, is once, few, many, or a class for clones that have expanded.

v_gene: TRBV5-1
len: 14
d_gene: TRBD1
abundance: once
j_gene: TRBJ2-7
CDR3aa: CASSLRQGEYEQYF
CDR3nt: TGCGCCAGCAGCTTGAGACAGGGGGAGTACGAGCAGTACTTC

v_gene: TRBV11-2
len: 14
d_gene: NA
abundance: NA
j_gene: TRBJ1-2
CDR3aa: CASSLIGQNYGYTF
CDR3nt: TGTGCCAGCAGCTTAATTGGACAGAACTATGGCTACACCTTC

v_gene: TRBV19
len: 13
d_gene: NA
abundance: NA
j_gene: TRBJ1-5
CDR3aa: CASSSGVGQPQHF
CDR3nt: TGTGCCAGTAGTAGCGGTGTCGGGCAGCCCCAGCATTTT

v_gene: TRBV29-1
len: 15
d_gene: NA
abundance: NA
j_gene: TRBJ2-1
CDR3aa: CSVSGVTSSYNEQFF
CDR3nt: TGCAGCGTCTCAGGGGTTACGAGCTCCTACAATGAGCAGTTCTTC

v_gene: TRBV9
len: 17
d_gene: TRBD2
abundance: NA
j_gene: TRBJ2-3
CDR3aa: CASSTMTSGRRGDTQYF
CDR3nt: TGTGCCAGCAGCACCATGACTAGCGGGAGGAGAGGGGATACGCAGTATTTT

v_gene: TRBV5-8
len: 15
d_gene: TRBD1
abundance: NA
j_gene: TRBJ2-2
CDR3aa: CASRWKTGYTGELFF
CDR3nt: TGTGCCAGCAGGTGGAAGACAGGGTACACCGGGGAGCTGTTTTTC

v_gene: TRBV4-3
len: 14
d_gene: NA
abundance: NA
j_gene: TRBJ1-1
CDR3aa: CASSQEEGSTEAFF
CDR3nt: TGCGCCAGCAGCCAAGAAGAGGGAAGCACTGAAGCTTTCTTT

v_gene: TRBV5-5
len: 16
d_gene: TRBD2
abundance: NA
j_gene: TRBJ2-3
CDR3aa: CASSLPSGSPTDTQYF
CDR3nt: TGTGCCAGCAGCTTACCTAGCGGGAGTCCCACAGATACGCAGTATTTT

v_gene: TRBV6-5
len: 15
d_gene: NA
abundance: NA
j_gene: TRBJ2-1
CDR3aa: CASSPYPSAYNEQFF
CDR3nt: TGTGCCAGCAGCCCCTATCCCAGCGCCTACAATGAGCAGTTCTTC

v_gene: TRBV6-1
len: 16
d_gene: NA
abundance: few
j_gene: TRBJ1-5
CDR3aa: CASSEEGTEYNQPQHF
CDR3nt: TGTGCCAGCAGTGAAGAAGGCACGGAGTACAATCAGCCCCAGCATTTT

v_gene: TRBV11-2
len: 15
d_gene: NA
abundance: NA
j_gene: TRBJ1-3
CDR3aa: CASSLSGTSGNTIYF
CDR3nt: TGTGCCAGCAGCTTATCGGGGACTTCTGGAAACACCATATATTTT

v_gene: TRBV4-3
len: 15
d_gene: NA
abundance: NA
j_gene: TRBJ2-4
CDR3aa: CASSQDLRGKNIQYF
CDR3nt: TGCGCCAGCAGCCAAGATCTTCGGGGCAAAAACATTCAGTACTTC

v_gene: TRBV27
len: 13
d_gene: TRBD1
abundance: NA
j_gene: TRBJ2-1
CDR3aa: CASSLPSGTAQFF
CDR3nt: TGTGCCAGCAGTTTACCCTCAGGGACAGCGCAGTTCTTC

v_gene: TRBV28
len: 13
d_gene: NA
abundance: NA
j_gene: TRBJ2-3
CDR3aa: CASTWRGKRTQYF
CDR3nt: TGTGCCAGCACTTGGAGGGGCAAGCGTACGCAGTATTTT

v_gene: TRBV7-9
len: 15
d_gene: TRBD1
abundance: NA
j_gene: TRBJ2-7
CDR3aa: CASSPTRTGTYEQYF
CDR3nt: TGTGCCAGCAGCCCGACTCGGACAGGGACCTACGAGCAGTACTTC

v_gene: TRBV5-1
len: 15
d_gene: TRBD1
abundance: NA
j_gene: TRBJ1-1
CDR3aa: CASSFRTGRNTEAFF
CDR3nt: TGCGCCAGCAGCTTCCGGACAGGGAGGAACACTGAAGCTTTCTTT

v_gene: TRBV19
len: 13
d_gene: TRBD1
abundance: NA
j_gene: TRBJ1-2
CDR3aa: CASSEQGTYGYTF
CDR3nt: TGTGCCAGTAGTGAACAGGGGACCTATGGCTACACCTTC

v_gene: TRBV4-3
len: 13
d_gene: NA
abundance: NA
j_gene: TRBJ1-2
CDR3aa: CASSQDRGYGYTF
CDR3nt: TGCGCCAGCAGCCAAGATAGAGGTTATGGCTACACCTTC

v_gene: TRBV28
len: 14
d_gene: TRBD1
abundance: once
j_gene: TRBJ1-2
CDR3aa: CASSLADRVYGYTF
CDR3nt: TGTGCCAGCAGTTTAGCGGACAGGGTCTATGGCTACACCTTC

v_gene: TRBV19
len: 20
d_gene: TRBD1
abundance: NA
j_gene: TRBJ1-1
CDR3aa: CASSILVRTGGESTFTEAFF
CDR3nt: TGTGCCAGTAGTATTCTTGTAAGGACAGGGGGCGAATCTACCTTCACTGAAGCTTTCTTT

v_gene: TRBV5-6
len: 15
d_gene: NA
abundance: once
j_gene: TRBJ1-5
CDR3aa: CASSFRTTAVQPQHF
CDR3nt: TGTGCCAGCAGCTTCAGGACGACAGCCGTTCAGCCCCAGCATTTT

v_gene: TRBV7-2
len: 14
d_gene: TRBD1
abundance: NA
j_gene: TRBJ1-2
CDR3aa: CASRLGTGNYGYTF
CDR3nt: TGTGCCAGCAGGCTTGGGACAGGGAACTATGGCTACACCTTC

v_gene: TRBV11-2
len: 15
d_gene: NA
abundance: NA
j_gene: TRBJ2-7
CDR3aa: CASSLAPTSPYEQYF
CDR3nt: TGTGCCAGCAGCTTAGCTCCTACCTCCCCCTACGAGCAGTACTTC

v_gene: TRBV6-5
len: 15
d_gene: TRBD1
abundance: NA
j_gene: TRBJ2-7
CDR3aa: CASVGDWTGGWEQYF
CDR3nt: TGTGCCAGCGTCGGGGATTGGACAGGTGGATGGGAGCAGTACTTC